The text below deals with one T cell receptor (beta chain). Antigen: not known. Together with a sample-barcoded 5' primer, a J-beta primer mix was included in a second PCR lasting roughly 6 to 12 cycles. There were at least 2.5 million CDR3-containing paired-end reads obtained from each sample. Via MiXCR, TCRdb re-called the 5' RACE reads, giving one row per CDR3 protein. The table shows roughly 830,000 distinct CDR3 sequences, with approximately 65% occurring only once. The sample originates from a study of blood T cells in healthy people across ages. General study results and limits: Strong correlation existed between TCR beta diversity and naive T cell percentage. Investigators treated diversity estimates from one million T cells as underestimates. Aged donors had fewer naive CD4+ cells and lower diversity than long-lived donors.

The receptor was isolated from a young man in good health. The sequenced sample was blood.

CDR3 bases: TGTGCCAGCAGCCCCCCCGGGACTGCCTCCTACGAGCAGTACTTC. Its protein is CASSPPGTASYEQYF. The gene calls are TRBV9 and TRBJ2-7; weak D call: TRBD2 (6 bases). Germline V gives CDR1 SGDLS, CDR2 YYNGEE. Trimming cost V 4 bases and J 0 bases, with 14 bases left between them. The CDR3 covers 15 residues.